This is a list of T cell receptor beta chains from one sample in a study of blood T cell repertoires in COVID-19. Sequencing used immunoSEQ multiplex PCR; TCRdb keeps in-frame clones, though not all of them. The table has about 210,000 clones, 80% to 90% seen once. Sequencing was carried out using peripheral blood. The receptors were gathered from a woman aged 40 to 50 with active or convalescent COVID-19. Each CDR3 is given with its conserved first and last residue. The order of the fields is J gene, V gene, D gene, clone size, CDR3 protein, CDR3 DNA. A D gene is named only where the DNA matches it firmly. A clone size is listed for some rows: how often the clone was seen (once, few, many), or a class if it is expanded.

TRBJ2-7,TRBV3-1/TRBV3-2,TRBD2,NA,CASSPSTSNSYEQYF,TGTGCCAGCAGCCCCTCGACTAGCAACTCCTACGAGCAGTACTTC
TRBJ1-1,TRBV6-5,TRBD1,NA,CASMDRSDTEAFF,TGTGCCAGTATGGACAGGTCCGACACTGAAGCTTTCTTT
TRBJ2-7,TRBV11-2,NA,NA,CASSLFIGTGLVDEQYF,TGTGCCAGCAGCCTATTCATCGGGACTGGGTTAGTGGATGAGCAGTACTTC
TRBJ1-4,TRBV7-2,TRBD1,NA,CASSLGQGNEKLFF,TGTGCCAGCAGCCTAGGACAGGGAAATGAAAAACTGTTTTTT
TRBJ1-5,TRBV19,TRBD1,NA,CASRTQGVANQPQHF,TGTGCCAGTAGAACACAGGGGGTGGCAAATCAGCCCCAGCATTTT
TRBJ2-1,TRBV12-3/TRBV12-4,NA,few,CASSFSVDNEQFF,TGTGCCAGCAGTTTTAGCGTAGACAATGAGCAGTTCTTC
TRBJ1-2,TRBV7-9,NA,once,CASSPFRDNYGYTF,TGTGCCAGCAGCCCTTTCCGGGATAACTATGGCTACACCTTC
TRBJ2-4,TRBV7-8,TRBD2,NA,CASSLPRTSGGASENIQYF,TGTGCCAGCAGCTTACCCAGGACTAGCGGGGGGGCGTCGGAAAACATTCAGTACTTC
TRBJ1-5,TRBV18,NA,NA,CASSPLDSSQPQHF,TGTGCCAGCTCACCACTCGACAGTAGTCAGCCCCAGCATTTT
TRBJ2-2,TRBV5-1,NA,few,CASSSGTPTGELFF,TGCGCCAGCAGCTCCGGGACTCCTACCGGGGAGCTGTTTTTT
TRBJ1-5,TRBV6-5,TRBD1,NA,CASSTDRGRGQPQHF,TGTGCCAGCAGTACGGACAGGGGGCGCGGTCAGCCCCAGCATTTT
TRBJ2-7,TRBV4-1,TRBD1,once,CASSQTGQVDYEQYF,TGCGCCAGCAGCCAAACGGGACAGGTGGACTACGAGCAGTACTTC
TRBJ1-2,TRBV7-6,TRBD1,NA,CASSPGLGQGLKEGYTF,TGTGCCAGCAGCCCGGGCCTGGGACAGGGGTTAAAGGAGGGCTACACCTTC
TRBJ2-3,TRBV7-6,TRBD2,few,CASSFLAGLSTDTQYF,TGTGCCAGCAGCTTTTTAGCGGGGCTCAGCACAGATACGCAGTATTTT
TRBJ1-1,TRBV7-3,TRBD1,NA,CASSLRYRGDTEAFF,TGTGCCAGCAGCTTACGGTACAGGGGGGACACTGAAGCTTTCTTT
TRBJ1-1,TRBV10-2,NA,NA,CASSVAPHPNTEAFF,TGCGCCAGCAGTGTGGCCCCTCATCCGAACACTGAAGCTTTCTTT
TRBJ1-2,TRBV6-5,NA,once,CASSKGQFNYGYTF,TGTGCCAGCAGCAAAGGACAGTTTAACTATGGCTACACCTTC
TRBJ1-5,TRBV20-1,NA,NA,CSARVTGAEHF,TGCAGTGCTAGAGTTACAGGCGCGGAGCATTTT
TRBJ2-7,TRBV11-2,NA,NA,CASSSGSSSYEQYF,TGTGCCAGCAGCTCCGGGTCGAGCTCCTACGAGCAGTACTTC
TRBJ1-5,TRBV7-8,NA,NA,CASSLRSPDQPQHF,TGTGCCAGCAGCTTAAGATCCCCGGATCAGCCCCAGCATTTT
TRBJ2-3,TRBV9,NA,NA,CASSMSGGGGTDTQYF,TGTGCCAGCTCCATGTCGGGGGGCGGTGGCACAGATACGCAGTATTTT
TRBJ1-4,TRBV30,NA,NA,CAWSQTGGGGEKLFF,TGTGCCTGGAGTCAAACGGGGGGTGGTGGTGAAAAACTGTTTTTT
TRBJ2-1,TRBV2,TRBD2,NA,CASSLLAGGGDEQFF,TGTGCCAGCAGTCTACTAGCGGGAGGGGGCGATGAGCAGTTCTTC
TRBJ2-1,TRBV4-1,NA,NA,CASSQESSDYNEQFF,TGCGCCAGCAGCCAAGAGTCGTCAGATTACAATGAGCAGTTCTTC
TRBJ1-1,TRBV6-1,NA,NA,CASSEFPRGTEAFF,TGTGCCAGCAGTGAATTCCCCCGGGGGACTGAAGCTTTCTTT
TRBJ2-1,TRBV7-9,TRBD2,NA,CASSLVTSGGADEQFF,TGTGCCAGCAGCTTAGTGACTAGCGGGGGGGCTGATGAGCAGTTCTTC
TRBJ2-7,TRBV11-3,TRBD1,NA,CASSLSRRQGYEQYF,TGTGCCAGCAGCCTCTCCCGTCGACAGGGCTACGAGCAGTACTTC
TRBJ1-2,TRBV5-6,NA,NA,CASGRDSSRGGYTF,TGTGCCAGCGGCCGGGATTCCTCCAGAGGTGGCTACACCTTC
TRBJ2-1,TRBV11-1,TRBD2,NA,CASSWGTSGHNEQFF,TGTGCCAGCAGCTGGGGGACTAGCGGACACAATGAGCAGTTCTTC